This T cell receptor (beta chain) comes out of a study of low-dose radiotherapy and immunotherapy resistance in tumors. TRAV- and TRBV-specific primers, spanning alpha and beta chains, primed first-strand cDNA. TCR amplification used roughly 21 PCR cycles, a constant-region primer and a V-primer adapter. TCRdb recomputed calls from the reads with MiXCR, one row per CDR3 protein. Among some 60,000 distinct CDR3 sequences, about 25% were seen once, and the ten largest hold 6.6%. V dropped 2 bases and J dropped 0 bases, with 8 bases sitting between them. The CDR3 contains 15 residues. The germline V gene has CDR1 MDHEN and CDR2 SYDVKM. In this sample, this clonotype turned up many times. Regarding time point: before trial treatment.

The receptor was derived from a male donor with rectosigmoid adenocarcinoma. The sequenced sample was PBMCs, obtained before treatment. The rearrangement joins TRBV28 to TRBJ2-1; D is undetermined. The CDR3 DNA reads as TGTGCCAGCAGTTTAAGGGCCTTCTCCTACAATGAGCAGTTCTTC. As protein: CASSLRAFSYNEQFF.